The next 8 T cell receptor beta chains were all read from a single sample in a study of cytomegalovirus exposure and HLA in healthy donors. Both 60 Vbeta primers and 13 Jbeta primers went into the PCR. Assay: immunoSEQ multiplex PCR; the TCRdb copy retains only in-frame clones and omits some. The sample lists 95,000 to 150,000 clones, over 60% occurring once. Sequencing was performed on PBMCs. Every receptor here comes from a woman between 35 and 50 years old in good health and CMV-seropositive.

This clone was observed once. The rearrangement joins TRBV7-9 to TRBJ1-1; a possible D gene is TRBD1 (5 bases). The germline V gene has CDR1 SEHNR and CDR2 FQNEAQ (reference sequence). This CDR3 is 15 amino acids long. V lost 0 bases, J lost 0 bases, and 8 bases lay in between. Here the CDR3 reads CASSLALGVNTEAFF. In DNA form, the CDR3 reads TGTGCCAGCAGCTTAGCGCTAGGGGTGAACACTGAAGCTTTCTTT. The full variable domain, its missing parts supplied by reference TRBV7-9 and TRBJ1-1, is DTGVSQNPRHKITKRGQNVTFRCDPISEHNRLYWYRQTLGQGPEFLTYFQNEAQLEKSRLLSDRFSAERPKGSFSTLEIQRTEQGDSAMYLCASSLALGVNTEAFFGQGTRLTVV.

This clone was counted once. The chain links TRBV6-6 to TRBJ2-2, with D uncertain. The CDR3 is 13 residues long. CDR1 MNHNY and CDR2 SVGAGI come from the germline V gene (reference sequence). V was trimmed by 2 bases and J by 9 bases, leaving 10 bases between them. CDR3 region: CASSYVSPWELFF. The CDR3, as DNA: TGTGCCAGCAGTTACGTCAGTCCCTGGGAGCTGTTTTTT.

The chain combines TRBV7-2 with TRBJ2-5, with 8 bases matching TRBD1. In germline, CDR1 is SGHTA, CDR2 FQGNSA. The CDR3 totals 14 residues. Trimming cost V 5 bases and J 5 bases; bases outside gene matches: 7. The CDR3 DNA reads as TGTGCCAGCAGCCCAAACAGGGGGAGGGAGACCCAGTACTTC. Translating gives CASSPNRGRETQYF.

This sequence joins TRBV15 and TRBJ1-1; no reliable D call. V lost 1 base and J lost 2, with 8 bases in between. The germline V gene encodes CDR1 LNHNV and CDR2 YYDKDF (reference sequence). This CDR3 is built from 14 residues. CDR3 sequence reads: CATSRVADNTEAFF. The CDR3 DNA follows: TGTGCCACCAGCAGAGTAGCAGATAACACTGAAGCTTTCTTT.

The rearrangement uses TRBV19 and TRBJ2-7, with TRBD2 identical over 10 bases. CDR3 length: 15 residues. Germline CDR1 LNHDA, CDR2 SQIVND (reference sequence). Trimming at V came to 6 bases and at J to 1 base, leaving 6 bases not matched to a gene. CDR3 DNA sequence: TGTGCCAGTAGCGGGAGGACTAGCGGTTCCTACGAGCAGTACTTC. Amino acids: CASSGRTSGSYEQYF.

The rearrangement links TRBV27 to TRBJ1-1; no firm D call. The CDR3 loop spans 14 amino acids. V was trimmed by 4 bases and J by 0 bases, leaving 9 bases between them. Germline V CDR1 and CDR2: MNHEY, SMNVEV (reference sequence). DNA for the CDR3: TGTGCCAGCAGTTATACAGCGGTGAACACTGAAGCTTTCTTT. Translating gives CASSYTAVNTEAFF.

V is TRBV11-3 and J is TRBJ2-2; D is undetermined. Germline V lookup: CDR1 SGHNT, CDR2 YENEEA. The CDR3 spans 14 residues. The V end lost 0 bases, the J end lost 8 bases, and 10 bases lay between the germline ends. Here the CDR3 reads CASSLDNSMGELFF. CDR3 nucleotide sequence: TGTGCCAGCAGCTTAGATAACTCTATGGGGGAGCTGTTTTTT.

This sequence joins TRBV5-8 and TRBJ1-4; D is uncertain. V gave up 2 bases and J gave up 0 bases, with 5 bases separating them. The V gene's germline CDR1 is SGHTS and CDR2 YDEGEE. CDR3 length equals 14 residues. The CDR3, as DNA: TGTGCCAGCAGCTTACAAGCAACTAATGAAAAACTGTTTTTT. This gives the protein CASSLQATNEKLFF.